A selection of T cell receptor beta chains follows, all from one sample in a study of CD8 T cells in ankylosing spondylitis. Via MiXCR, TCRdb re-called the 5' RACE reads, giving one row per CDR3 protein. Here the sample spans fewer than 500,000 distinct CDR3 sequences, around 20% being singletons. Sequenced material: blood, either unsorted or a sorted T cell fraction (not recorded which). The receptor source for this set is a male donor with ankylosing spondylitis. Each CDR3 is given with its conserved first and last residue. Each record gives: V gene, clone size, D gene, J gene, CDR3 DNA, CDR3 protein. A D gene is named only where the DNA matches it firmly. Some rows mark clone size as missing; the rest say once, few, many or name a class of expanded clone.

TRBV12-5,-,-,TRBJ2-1,TGTGCTAGTGGTCCGCTTAGTGGGAGCGGTATATACAATGAGCAGTTCTTC,CASGPLSGSGIYNEQFF
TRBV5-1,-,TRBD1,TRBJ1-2,TGCGCCAGCAGCTTGGCGGGACAGGCGAGCTATGGCTACACCTTC,CASSLAGQASYGYTF
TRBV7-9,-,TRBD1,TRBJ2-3,TGTGCCAGCAGCTCGGGACAGGGCCCGGAGGCAACAGATACGCAGTATTTT,CASSSGQGPEATDTQYF
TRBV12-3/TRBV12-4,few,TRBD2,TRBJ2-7,TGTGCCAGCAGTGGTAGCGGGAGCTCCTACGAGCAGTACTTC,CASSGSGSSYEQYF
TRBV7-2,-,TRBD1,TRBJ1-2,TGTGCCAGCAGCTCTAACAGGGGGCCGGTGGATGGCTACACCTTC,CASSSNRGPVDGYTF
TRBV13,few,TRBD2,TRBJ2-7,TGTGCCAGCAGCTTAGTGACGGGAGGCGAGCAGTACTTC,CASSLVTGGEQYF
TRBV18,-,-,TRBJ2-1,TGTGCCAGCTCTACCCGGAGAAACTTCCTTATCGATGAGCAGTTCTTC,CASSTRRNFLIDEQFF
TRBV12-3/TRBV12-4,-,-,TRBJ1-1,TGTGCCACCTCCTTCCACGGGGAGGGCACTGAAGCTTTCTTT,CATSFHGEGTEAFF
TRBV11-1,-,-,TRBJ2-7,TGTGCCAGCTTCGACACAGGGGTTAGTAGCGGGGATCCCTACGAGCAGTACTTC,CASFDTGVSSGDPYEQYF
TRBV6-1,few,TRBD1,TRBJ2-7,TGTGCCAGCAGTCCTTGGGGGACAGGGAAAGCCTACGAGCAGTACTTC,CASSPWGTGKAYEQYF
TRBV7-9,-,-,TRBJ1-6,TGTGCCAGCAGCTTAAGGCAGTACAATTCACCCCTCCACTTT,CASSLRQYNSPLHF
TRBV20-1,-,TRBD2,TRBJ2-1,TGCAGTGCTACTTCCAGCGGGACCCACAATGAGCAGTTCTTC,CSATSSGTHNEQFF
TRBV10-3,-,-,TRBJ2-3,TGTGCCACCATAGGGGACCTGGGGATTCCAGATACGCAGTATTTT,CATIGDLGIPDTQYF
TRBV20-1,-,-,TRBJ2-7,TGCAGTGCTAGAGTGGGGAGCAGAAACTACGAGCAGTACTTC,CSARVGSRNYEQYF
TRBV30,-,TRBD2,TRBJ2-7,TGTGCCTGGAGCTCCCTCGCGAGTTGGGGACTAGCGGTTTCCTACGAGCAGTACTTC,CAWSSLASWGLAVSYEQYF
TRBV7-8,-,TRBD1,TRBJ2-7,TGTGCCCTTGGACAGGGCCCTGTCAACGAGCAGTACTTC,CALGQGPVNEQYF
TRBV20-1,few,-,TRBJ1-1,TGCAGTGCTAGAGCTTTCTACGAGCATAACACTGAAGCTTTCTTT,CSARAFYEHNTEAFF
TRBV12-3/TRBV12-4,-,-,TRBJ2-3,TGTGCCAGCAGTTTAAAGGCCGAGGACACAGATACGCAGTATTTT,CASSLKAEDTDTQYF
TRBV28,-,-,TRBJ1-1,TGTGCCATAAAACCCAGAAACACTGAAGCTTTCTTT,CAIKPRNTEAFF
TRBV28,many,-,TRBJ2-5,TGTGCCAGCAACCCCCCCCAAGAGACCCAGTACTTC,CASNPPQETQYF
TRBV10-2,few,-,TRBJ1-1,TGCGCCAGCTGGCAAAACACTGAAGCTTTCTTT,CASWQNTEAFF
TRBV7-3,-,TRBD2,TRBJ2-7,TGTGCCAGCAGCTTAACGGGAGCGGGAGGCTACGAGCAGTACTTC,CASSLTGAGGYEQYF
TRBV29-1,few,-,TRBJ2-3,TGCAGCGTTCCCACTAGGGTGGGTAGCCTTAGCACAGATACGCAGTATTTT,CSVPTRVGSLSTDTQYF
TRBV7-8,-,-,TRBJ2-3,TGTGCCAGCAGCTTAGGTCAGGGGATGGGTACGCAGTATTTT,CASSLGQGMGTQYF
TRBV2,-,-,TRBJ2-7,TGTGCCAGCAGGCCCCTGAGGGCGTCATCTCACGAGCAGTACTTC,CASRPLRASSHEQYF
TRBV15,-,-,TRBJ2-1,TGTGCCACCAGCAGACAAGACTCCTACAATGAGCAGTTCTTC,CATSRQDSYNEQFF
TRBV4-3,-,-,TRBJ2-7,TGCGCCAGCAGCCAAGGAAGAGGGAGCAGCGAGCAGTACTTC,CASSQGRGSSEQYF
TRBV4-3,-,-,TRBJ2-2,TGCGCCAGCAGCCAAGATGCGACTTCCGGGGAGCTGTTTTTT,CASSQDATSGELFF
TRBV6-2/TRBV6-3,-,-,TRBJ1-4,TGTGCCAGCAGTAACCCAGCAGCAACTAATGAAAAACTGTTTTTT,CASSNPAATNEKLFF
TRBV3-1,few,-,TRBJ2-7,TGTGCCAGCAGCCCCGGGAGTAGGGCCTACGAGCAGTACTTC,CASSPGSRAYEQYF
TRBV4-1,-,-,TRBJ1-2,TGCGCCAGCAGCCTCATAGGCGGCAGGGGAAGGGCAGGAGGCTACACCTTC,CASSLIGGRGRAGGYTF
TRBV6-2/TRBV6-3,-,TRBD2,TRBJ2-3,TGTGCCAGCAACATAAGGTCTCTAGCGGGGGCGACAGATACGCAGTATTTT,CASNIRSLAGATDTQYF
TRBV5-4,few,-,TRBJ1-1,TGTGCCAGCAGCCCCCCCGGGACATTTTTGAACACTGAAGCTTTCTTT,CASSPPGTFLNTEAFF
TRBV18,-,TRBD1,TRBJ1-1,TGTGCCAGCTCACCGGGACAGGGACCAGCTTTCTTT,CASSPGQGPAFF
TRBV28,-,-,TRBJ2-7,TGTGCCAGCACCCGGGGTTGGGACGAGCAGTACTTC,CASTRGWDEQYF
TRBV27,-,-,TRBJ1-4,TGTGCCAGCAGTTTAAGCCGAGCAACTAATGAAAAACTGTTTTTT,CASSLSRATNEKLFF
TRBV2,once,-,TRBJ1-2,TGTGCCAGCCGTGGGAGTGCCTATGGCTACACCTTC,CASRGSAYGYTF
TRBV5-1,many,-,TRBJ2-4,TGCGCCAGCAGCTTGGAGATAGATGTGGGCATTCAGTACTTC,CASSLEIDVGIQYF
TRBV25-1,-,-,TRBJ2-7,TGTGCCAGCAGTGAGGGGGACTCCTACGAGCAGTACTTC,CASSEGDSYEQYF
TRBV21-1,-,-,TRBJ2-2,TGTGCCAGCAGCATAGGGACTAGCGGGAACACCGGGGAGCTGTTTTTT,CASSIGTSGNTGELFF
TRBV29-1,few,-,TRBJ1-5,TGCAGCGCTCAGGGGACGGGTCAGCCCCAGCATTTT,CSAQGTGQPQHF
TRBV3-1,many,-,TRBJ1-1,TGTGCCAGCAGCCCTAGGGTGAACACTGAAGCTTTCTTT,CASSPRVNTEAFF
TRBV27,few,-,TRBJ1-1,TGTGCCAGCAGTTTGAGGTATAACACTGAAGCTTTCTTT,CASSLRYNTEAFF
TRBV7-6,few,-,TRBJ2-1,TGTGCCAGCAGCTTAATGGGCGGAGGATACAATGAGCAGTTCTTC,CASSLMGGGYNEQFF
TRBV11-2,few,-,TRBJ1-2,TGTGCCAGCAGCTTAGACGGGCCCCTTTGGGGCTACACCTTC,CASSLDGPLWGYTF
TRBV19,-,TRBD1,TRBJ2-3,TGTGCCAGTAGGGAACAGGGGAGCACAGATACGCAGTATTTT,CASREQGSTDTQYF
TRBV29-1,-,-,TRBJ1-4,TGCAGCGCCGGGGAGGCAGGAGAAAAACTGTTTTTT,CSAGEAGEKLFF